This record concerns one TCR beta chain sequence. The V end lost 1 base, the J end lost 7 bases, and 8 bases lay between the germline ends. CDR3 length equals 13 residues. Per germline, CDR1 SGHDN and CDR2 FVKESK. This entry belongs to a study of blood T cell repertoires in COVID-19. Across the whole study: Donors in the United States, Italy and Spain gave samples during acute or convalescent COVID-19.

Assay: immunoSEQ multiplex PCR; the TCRdb copy retains only in-frame clones and omits some. The table records 200,000 to 250,000 clones, roughly four fifths of them present only once. The chain joins TRBV14 to TRBJ2-1; possible D gene TRBD1, 5 bases. The sample was peripheral blood. The source of this sequence is a woman aged 45-60 years with acute or convalescent COVID-19. The CDR3 loop is CASSQGQMNEQFF. In DNA form, the CDR3 reads TGTGCCAGCAGCCAAGGACAGATGAATGAGCAGTTCTTC.